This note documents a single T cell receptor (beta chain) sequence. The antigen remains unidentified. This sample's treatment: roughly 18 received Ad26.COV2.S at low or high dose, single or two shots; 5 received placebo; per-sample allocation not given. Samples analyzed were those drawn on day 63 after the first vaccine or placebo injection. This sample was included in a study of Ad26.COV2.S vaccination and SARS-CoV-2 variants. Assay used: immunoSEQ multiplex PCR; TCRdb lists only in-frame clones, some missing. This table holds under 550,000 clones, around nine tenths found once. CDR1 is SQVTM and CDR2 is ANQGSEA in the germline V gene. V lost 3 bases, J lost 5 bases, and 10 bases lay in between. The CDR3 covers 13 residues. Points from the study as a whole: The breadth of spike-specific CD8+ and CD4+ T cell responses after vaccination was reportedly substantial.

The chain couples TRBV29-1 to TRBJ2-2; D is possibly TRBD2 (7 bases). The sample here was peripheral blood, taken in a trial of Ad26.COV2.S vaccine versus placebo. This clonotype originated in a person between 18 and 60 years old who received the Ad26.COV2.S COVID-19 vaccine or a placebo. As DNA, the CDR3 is TGCAGCGTTGAGGGGGGGCCAACCGGGGAGCTGTTTTTT. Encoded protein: CSVEGGPTGELFF.